This TCR beta chain comes out of a study of blood T cell repertoires in COVID-19. This table comes from immunoSEQ multiplex PCR, and its TCRdb copy is limited to in-frame clones, with some not included. Among about 130,000 clones listed, about 77% were seen once. The sequence came from an elderly man with acute or convalescent COVID-19. Sequencing was performed on peripheral blood.

Here the CDR3 DNA reads TGTGCCAGTAGTATTGGCAGTGTGAACACTGAAGCTTTCTTT. Its translation is CASSIGSVNTEAFF. The chain carries TRBV19 and TRBJ1-1; D unresolved. Germline V CDR1 and CDR2: LNHDA, SQIVND (reference sequence). Trimming took 3 bases from V and 0 from J, leaving 8 bases between them. CDR3 length equals 14 residues. The variable domain in full, completed from reference TRBV19 and TRBJ1-1, reads DGGITQSPKYLFRKEGQNVTLSCEQNLNHDAMYWYRQDPGQGLRLIYYSQIVNDFQKGDIAEGYSVSREKKESFPLTVTSAQKNPTAFYLCASSIGSVNTEAFFGQGTRLTVV.